This T cell receptor (beta chain) was obtained from a study of shared clonotypes between healthy human individuals. Study-level information: The donors, a couple of women and a few men, were aged 18 to 49.

All donors were healthy HIV-negative adults lacking recent acute infections or vaccinations. In the CD4+ fraction, cells were divided into CD45RA+ naive and CD45RA-negative memory subsets. V trimming: 4 bases; J trimming: 5 bases; junction bases outside the gene matches: 10. Germline V gene lookup returns CDR1 GTSNPN and CDR2 SVGIG (reference sequence). The CDR3 has 14 residues. The assay was immunoSEQ multiplex PCR, and TCRdb's table has in-frame clones only and misses some. Found here are some 1.1 million clones, roughly 77% of them singletons; the top ten hold more than 0.85%. The chain combines TRBV30 with TRBJ1-2, with 7 bases matching TRBD1. The sample taken for sequencing was memory CD4+ T cells from PBMCs. This sample's subset: CD45RA-negative fraction. The receptor's source is a man aged 18-30 years in good health. Some clones in this sample may be carry-over from other donors' samples. This chain's CDR3 is CAWTRTGQGYGYTF. The CDR3 coding sequence is TGTGCCTGGACACGGACAGGCCAGGGGTATGGCTACACCTTC. Using reference TRBV30 and TRBJ1-2 for the parts outside the CDR3, the full variable domain is SQTIHQWPATLVQPVGSPLSLECTVEGTSNPNLYWYRQAAGRGLQLLFYSVGIGQISSEVPQNLSASRPQDRQFILSSKKLLLSDSGFYLCAWTRTGQGYGYTFGSGTRLTVV.